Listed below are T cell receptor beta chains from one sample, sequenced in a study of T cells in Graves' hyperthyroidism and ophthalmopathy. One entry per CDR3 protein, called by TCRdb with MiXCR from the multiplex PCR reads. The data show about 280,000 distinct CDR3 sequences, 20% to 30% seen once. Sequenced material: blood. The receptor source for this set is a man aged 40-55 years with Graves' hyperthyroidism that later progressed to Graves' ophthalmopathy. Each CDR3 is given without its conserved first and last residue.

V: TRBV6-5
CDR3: ASSLRADGANQPQH

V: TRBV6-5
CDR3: ASSYSKALAKNIQY

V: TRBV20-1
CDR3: SARDPRGKGGELF

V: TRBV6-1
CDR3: ASSRAGLAGGGETQY

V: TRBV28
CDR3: ASRPGTGGYSNQPQH

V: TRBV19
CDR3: ASSIPGDQPQH

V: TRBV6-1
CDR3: ASSTSEGTEAF

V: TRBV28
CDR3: ASSPRYLSSYEQY

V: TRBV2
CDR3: ASTWTHVAKNIQY

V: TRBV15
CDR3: ATSGMGQRGNSPLH

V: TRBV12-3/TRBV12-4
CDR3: ASSLTSRTYEQY

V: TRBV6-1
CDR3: ASSQLPGGYGYT

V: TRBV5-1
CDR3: ASGQPNTGELF

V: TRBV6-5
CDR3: ASSWSAGGGETQY

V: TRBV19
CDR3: ASWSGTGPYSNQPQH

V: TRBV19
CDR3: AIHRGRTEAF

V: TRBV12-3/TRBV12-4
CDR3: ASSLTIVAKNIQY

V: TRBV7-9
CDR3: ASSLGRATTVYREEETQY